This TCR beta chain was profiled in a study of blood T cell repertoires in COVID-19. Clones were read by immunoSEQ multiplex PCR, and TCRdb kept only the in-frame ones, dropping some. The data show around 20,000 clones, about 88% seen once. The ends were cut back, 5 bases at V and 5 bases at J, with 18 bases in the middle. The germline CDR1 and CDR2 sequences are MGHDK and SYGVNS. The CDR3 consists of 15 residues. The receptor was derived from a man aged 40-49 years with active COVID-19. The specimen was peripheral blood. The rearrangement joins TRBV25-1 to TRBJ2-5; possible D gene TRBD2, 6 bases. DNA of the CDR3: TGTGCCAGCAGTCACGGACGCGGGACGATGGAGACCCAGTACTTC. This sequence encodes CASSHGRGTMETQYF.